These 8 T cell receptor beta chains came from one sample sequenced in a study of graft-versus-host responses after intestinal transplantation (dated by TCRdb to the early 2020s). Libraries were made using the immunoSEQ multiplex PCR assay. In TCRdb, the immuneACCESS table is reduced to in-frame sequences with V and J assigned. These tables do not hold every clone; where another copy was compared, an unresolved V gene accounts for under half, and the others remain unexplained. The table for this sample lists more than 85,000 clones; around 90% of them were counted only once. The top ten clones comprise about 0.072% of the sample. Their antigen targets remain unknown. The time point tag for this specimen amounts to: cells obtained before transplantation from donor or recipient. Sequenced material: unstimulated CD8+ T cells sorted from spleen or lymph node cells, taken before transplant. The receptors here all came from a human donor who was the organ donor for an intestinal transplant.

The chain uses TRBV4-1 and TRBJ1-1; maybe TRBD1 (5 bases). The V end lost 4 bases, the J end lost 1 base, and 13 bases lay between the germline ends. Germline V gives CDR1 MGHRA, CDR2 YSYEKL. The CDR3 sequence is 15 residues long. The CDR3 reads CASSLNIGANTEAFF. CDR3 bases: TGCGCCAGCAGCCTAAACATAGGGGCGAACACTGAAGCTTTCTTT.

The chain couples TRBV6-1 to TRBJ2-1; D may be TRBD2 (6 bases). The CDR3 covers 14 residues. CDR1 and CDR2 from the germline V gene are MNHNS and SASEGT. Trimming removed 6 bases at V and 9 bases at J, with 18 bases between. For the CDR3, the DNA is TGTGCCAGCAGAATACGACTAGTCATCGGTGAGCAGTTCTTC. Translating it yields CASRIRLVIGEQFF.

The rearrangement uses TRBV7-2 and TRBJ2-2, with a possible D match to TRBD1 (5 bases). CDR1 and CDR2 from the germline V gene are SGHTA and FQGNSA. CDR3 length equals 17 residues. The V end was cut by 5 bases, the J end by 2 bases, with 18 bases between. The DNA for the CDR3 is TGTGCCAGCAGCCAAAATTGGGGCAGGACAAACACCGGGGAGCTGTTTTTT. As protein: CASSQNWGRTNTGELFF.

The chain has TRBV2 and TRBJ2-7; TRBD2 matches 8 bases. V was clipped by 8 bases and J by 5 bases; unmatched bases: 14. CDR3 length equals 15 residues. Germline V lookup: CDR1 SNHLY, CDR2 FYNNEI. CDR3 sequence reads: CASVDGGAPEHEQYF. The DNA of the CDR3 is TGTGCCAGCGTAGACGGGGGGGCCCCCGAGCACGAGCAGTACTTC.

The rearrangement links TRBV5-1 to TRBJ2-3; 8 nucleotides line up with TRBD2. V gave up 2 bases and J gave up 8 bases; unmatched junction bases: 10. This CDR3 has 15 amino acids. Germline V gene sequence: CDR1 SGHRS, CDR2 YFSETQ. The CDR3 region has the DNA TGCGCCAGCAGCTTTGCCCTAGCGGGCGCGGGTACGCAGTATTTT. Translating it yields CASSFALAGAGTQYF. Full variable domain (outside the CDR3, taken from reference TRBV5-1 and TRBJ2-3): KAGVTQTPRYLIKTRGQQVTLSCSPISGHRSVSWYQQTPGQGLQFLFEYFSETQRNKGNFPGRFSGRQFSNSRSEMNVSTLELGDSALYLCASSFALAGAGTQYFGPGTRLTVL.

The chain links TRBV19 to TRBJ2-7; perhaps TRBD1 as D (7 bases). The CDR3 totals 12 residues. V was cut by 8 bases and J by 7 bases, with 15 bases left in between. In germline, CDR1 is LNHDA, CDR2 SQIVND (reference sequence). DNA of the CDR3: TGTGCCAGTTCGCAACAGGGGAGGGAGCAGTACTTC. Translating gives CASSQQGREQYF.

The J gene is TRBJ2-1, the V gene TRBV5-1; 12 nucleotides line up with TRBD2. CDR1 and CDR2 (germline): SGHRS, YFSETQ. This CDR3 comprises 17 residues. The V gene end was trimmed by 4 bases and the J gene end by 1 base; junction bases not matched to a gene: 6. The CDR3 spells CASSTLAGGPSYNEQFF. The CDR3 nucleotides read TGCGCCAGCAGCACTCTAGCGGGAGGGCCGTCCTACAATGAGCAGTTCTTC.

V is TRBV15 and J is TRBJ1-4, with a weak D call TRBD1 (6 bases). The CDR3 runs 13 residues. The V gene lost 6 bases and the J gene lost 8 bases, with 13 bases spanning the gap. From germline, CDR1 is LNHNV and CDR2 YYDKDF (reference sequence). CDR3 sequence: CATRSRGGEKLFF. In DNA form, the CDR3 reads TGTGCCACCAGAAGTAGGGGGGGGGAAAAACTGTTTTTT.